This is a list of T cell receptor beta chains from one sample in a study of blood T cell repertoires in COVID-19. Repertoires were generated with immunoSEQ multiplex PCR, while TCRdb's copy carries only in-frame clones and drops some. The table has about 210,000 clones, 81% seen once. Source material: PBMCs or T cells enriched from blood (not recorded which). These receptors were obtained from a woman aged 45-59 years with acute COVID-19. Both conserved end residues are part of each CDR3. A D gene is named only where the DNA matches it firmly. A clone size is listed for some rows: how often the clone was seen (once, few, many), or a class if it is expanded.

abundance,len,j_gene,d_gene,v_gene,CDR3nt,CDR3aa
-,15,TRBJ1-3,-,TRBV21-1,TGTGCCAGCAGCAAATCCGGGGTTTTACGAAACACCATATATTTT,CASSKSGVLRNTIYF
-,16,TRBJ1-2,TRBD1,TRBV4-1,TGCGCCAGCAGCCGGAACCGGGACAGGGTTGGCTATGGCTACACCTTC,CASSRNRDRVGYGYTF
-,15,TRBJ1-4,-,TRBV29-1,TGCAGCGTTTCCTCAGCGGGAACGTCGGGGGGAAAACTGTTTTTT,CSVSSAGTSGGKLFF
-,11,TRBJ2-7,-,TRBV5-6,TGTGCCAGCAGCTCCGGTTACGAGCAGTACTTC,CASSSGYEQYF
once,16,TRBJ2-1,TRBD2,TRBV5-4,TGTGCCAGCAGCTTGGACGGGAGGGCCTCCTACAATGAGCAGTTCTTC,CASSLDGRASYNEQFF
-,15,TRBJ1-4,-,TRBV28,TGTGCCAGCAGTTCCCCGGGGGGTTTTAATGAAAAACTGTTTTTT,CASSSPGGFNEKLFF
-,13,TRBJ1-1,TRBD1,TRBV18,TGTGCCAGCTCACCGGACAGGGCTAATGAAGCTTTCTTT,CASSPDRANEAFF
-,15,TRBJ2-2,TRBD1,TRBV28,TGTGCCAGCAGTTTCTGGGACAGGGACACCGGGGAGCTGTTTTTT,CASSFWDRDTGELFF
-,15,TRBJ2-2,-,TRBV18,TGTGCCAGCTCACCACCCGGGGGGCGCACCGGGGAGCTGTTTTTT,CASSPPGGRTGELFF
-,14,TRBJ1-1,TRBD1,TRBV10-3,TGTGCCATCAGAGACAGGGGGCCGAACACTGAAGCTTTCTTT,CAIRDRGPNTEAFF
few,14,TRBJ2-7,-,TRBV7-9,TGTGCCAGCAGCTTAGACAGTCTGTCCTACGAGCAGTACTTC,CASSLDSLSYEQYF
-,16,TRBJ2-1,TRBD2,TRBV28,TGTGCCATCATATCCAGGTCGGGGGGGCAGTACAATGAGCAGTTCTTC,CAIISRSGGQYNEQFF
-,12,TRBJ2-7,-,TRBV28,TGTGCCAGCAGTCAGGGCGCCTACGAGCAGTACTTC,CASSQGAYEQYF
-,15,TRBJ2-3,TRBD1,TRBV28,TGTGCCAGCAGTTTTGGACAGGGGTCCGTTTATACGCAGTATTTT,CASSFGQGSVYTQYF
-,15,TRBJ1-2,-,TRBV28,TGTGCCAGCAGTGTCCGGTCCAGGGCCCTCTATGGCTACACCTTC,CASSVRSRALYGYTF
-,15,TRBJ2-3,-,TRBV7-2,TGTGCCAGCAGCTTCTTCGGGTACTACACAGATACGCAGTATTTT,CASSFFGYYTDTQYF
-,15,TRBJ2-1,-,TRBV7-2,TGTGCCAGCAGCTTCGACAGGATCTCCTACAATGAGCAGTTCTTC,CASSFDRISYNEQFF
once,13,TRBJ1-6,-,TRBV18,TGTGCCAGCTCACTGGGGGGAAATTCACCCCTCCACTTT,CASSLGGNSPLHF
-,11,TRBJ2-7,TRBD1,TRBV20-1,TGCAGTGCGGGGGACAGCTACGAGCAGTACTTC,CSAGDSYEQYF
-,12,TRBJ2-3,-,TRBV3-1/TRBV3-2,TGTGCCAGCAGCCTAGGGGGTTTTACGCAGTATTTT,CASSLGGFTQYF
-,14,TRBJ2-5,-,TRBV12-5,TGTGCTAGTGGTCGGGACTCCACACAGGAGACCCAGTACTTC,CASGRDSTQETQYF
once,15,TRBJ1-5,-,TRBV29-1,TGCAGCGTTGGGGGGGGCAGGGGTAGCAATCAGCCCCAGCATTTT,CSVGGGRGSNQPQHF
-,12,TRBJ1-1,-,TRBV28,TGTGCCAGCAGTTCTGCGTTAAGAGAAGCTTTCTTT,CASSSALREAFF
-,15,TRBJ2-2,-,TRBV28,TGTGCCAGCAGTTTTGGCAGCGACAACACCGGGGAGCTGTTTTTT,CASSFGSDNTGELFF
-,13,TRBJ2-5,-,TRBV21-1,TGTGCCAGCAGCAAATTCGGGAAAGAGACCCAGTACTTC,CASSKFGKETQYF
-,17,TRBJ1-2,-,TRBV4-2,TGTGCCAGCAGCCAAGATATAAGCCCTAGTTCTAACTATGGCTACACCTTC,CASSQDISPSSNYGYTF
-,16,TRBJ2-5,TRBD2,TRBV7-6,TGTGCCAGCAGCCCCGGGACTAGCGGACCCCAAGAGACCCAGTACTTC,CASSPGTSGPQETQYF
few,14,TRBJ1-5,-,TRBV7-9,TGTGCCAGCAGCTTCGGACAGCCTAATCAGCCCCAGCATTTT,CASSFGQPNQPQHF
-,11,TRBJ1-2,-,TRBV20-1,TGCAGTGCTAGCGCAGGGTATGGCTACACCTTC,CSASAGYGYTF
few,13,TRBJ2-1,-,TRBV6-4,TGTGCCAGCAGTGTCGGGCGGGACAATGAGCAGTTCTTC,CASSVGRDNEQFF
-,13,TRBJ1-3,-,TRBV7-9,TGTGCCAGCAGCTTAGGGCCCTCTAACACCATATATTTT,CASSLGPSNTIYF
-,13,TRBJ2-3,-,TRBV12-3/TRBV12-4,TGTGCCAGCAGTTCAGAGGTAGCAGATACGCAGTATTTT,CASSSEVADTQYF
-,16,TRBJ1-1,TRBD1,TRBV3-1/TRBV3-2,TGTGCCAGCAGCCCCGGGACAGGGAATTTCGTCACTGAAGCTTTCTTT,CASSPGTGNFVTEAFF
-,15,TRBJ2-5,-,TRBV7-2,TGTGCCAGCAGCGCGGTCCAGGGTGTAGAAGAGACCCAGTACTTC,CASSAVQGVEETQYF
-,14,TRBJ1-1,-,TRBV27,TGTGCCAGCAGGAGAAGCAGGGTTGACACTGAAGCTTTCTTT,CASRRSRVDTEAFF
many,20,TRBJ2-7,TRBD1,TRBV6-2/TRBV6-3,TGTGCCAGCAGTTACCACCCTACCGGGACAGGGGGCAGGAAGGCCTACGAGCAGTACTTC,CASSYHPTGTGGRKAYEQYF
-,17,TRBJ1-2,-,TRBV7-2,TGTGCCAGCAGCTTACGCCGGGATCCGAGTTTTTTCTATGGCTACACCTTC,CASSLRRDPSFFYGYTF
-,14,TRBJ2-1,TRBD2,TRBV10-3,TGTGCCACCCAGCGGGGGGGCTCCTACAATGAGCAGTTCTTC,CATQRGGSYNEQFF